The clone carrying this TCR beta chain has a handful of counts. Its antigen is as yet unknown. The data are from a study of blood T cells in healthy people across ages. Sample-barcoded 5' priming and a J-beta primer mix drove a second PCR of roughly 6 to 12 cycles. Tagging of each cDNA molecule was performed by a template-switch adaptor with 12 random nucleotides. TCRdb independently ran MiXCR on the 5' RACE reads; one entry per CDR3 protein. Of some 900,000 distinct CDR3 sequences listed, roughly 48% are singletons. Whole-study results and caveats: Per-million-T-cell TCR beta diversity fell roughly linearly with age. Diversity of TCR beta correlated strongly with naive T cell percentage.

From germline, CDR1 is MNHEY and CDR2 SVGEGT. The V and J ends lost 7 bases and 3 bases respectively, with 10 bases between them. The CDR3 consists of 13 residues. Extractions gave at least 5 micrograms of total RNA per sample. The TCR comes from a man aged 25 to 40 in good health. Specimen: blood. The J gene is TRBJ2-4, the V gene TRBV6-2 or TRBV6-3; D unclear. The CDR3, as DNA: TGTGCCAGCAAGATGATGGACAAAAACATTCAGTACTTC. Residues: CASKMMDKNIQYF.